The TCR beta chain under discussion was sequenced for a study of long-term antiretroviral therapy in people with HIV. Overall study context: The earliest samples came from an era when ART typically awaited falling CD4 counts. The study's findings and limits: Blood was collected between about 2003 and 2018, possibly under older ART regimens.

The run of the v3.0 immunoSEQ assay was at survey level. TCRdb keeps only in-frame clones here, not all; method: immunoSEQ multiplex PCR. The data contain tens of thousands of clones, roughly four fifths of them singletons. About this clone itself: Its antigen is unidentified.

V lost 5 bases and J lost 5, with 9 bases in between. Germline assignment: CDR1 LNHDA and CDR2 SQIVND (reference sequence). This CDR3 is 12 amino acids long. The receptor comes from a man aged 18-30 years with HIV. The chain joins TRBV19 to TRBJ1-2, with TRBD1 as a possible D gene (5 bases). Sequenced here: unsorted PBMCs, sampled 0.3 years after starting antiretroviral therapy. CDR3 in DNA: TGTGCCAGTAGTTTCCCAGGGTATGGCTACACCTTC. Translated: CASSFPGYGYTF.